A single sample gave rise to the 24 T cell receptor beta chains below, sequenced in a study of long-term antiretroviral therapy in people with HIV. The immunoSEQ assay was v3.0, run at survey level. Only in-frame clones appear in the TCRdb table, and some are missing; sequencing was by immunoSEQ multiplex PCR. The sample yields 7,500 to 10,000 clones, 81% seen once. The starting material was unsorted PBMCs, obtained 0.7 years after starting antiretroviral therapy. The receptors here all came from a man aged 35 to 55 with HIV.

The chain links TRBV5-5 to TRBJ1-1, with 10 bases fitting TRBD1. The CDR3 is made up of 16 amino acids. The germline gives CDR1 SGHKS, CDR2 YYEKEE (reference sequence). J lost 1 base, V lost 4 bases, and 7 bases had no gene match. CDR3 protein: CASSRTGGFGNTEAFF. CDR3 in DNA: TGTGCCAGCAGCCGGACAGGGGGTTTCGGGAACACTGAAGCTTTCTTT.

The V and J genes are TRBV15 and TRBJ1-4, with D perhaps matching TRBD1 (6 bases). Germline V gene lookup returns CDR1 LNHNV and CDR2 YYDKDF (reference sequence). The CDR3 totals 17 residues. V lost 1 base and J lost 6, with 18 bases in between. The CDR3 sequence: CATSRGRGAHQDEKLFF. Written as DNA, the CDR3 is TGTGCCACCAGCAGAGGGCGGGGGGCCCATCAGGATGAAAAACTGTTTTTT.

The chain recombines TRBV27 with TRBJ1-2; TRBD1 might be the D (5 bases). CDR3 length: 13 residues. Germline CDR1 and CDR2: MNHEY and SMNVEV (reference sequence). Trimming pared 10 bases from V and 4 bases from J, leaving 16 bases between. DNA for the CDR3: TGTGCCACCGGGCTGGTGGGGACCTATGGCTACACCTTC. Translated, it gives CATGLVGTYGYTF.

In nucleotides, the CDR3 is TGTGCCAGCTCACCACCGGTAGGGGGCTTGGACAATGAGCAGTTCTTC. It yields the protein CASSPPVGGLDNEQFF. The chain carries TRBV18 and TRBJ2-1; 7 bases are a match to TRBD1. CDR1 and CDR2 (germline): KGHSH, LQKENI. Unmatched junction bases numbered 7, after V lost 0 bases and J lost 5 bases. The CDR3 consists of 16 residues.

This clone was counted a few times. V and J are TRBV27 and TRBJ1-1; D is uncertain. The CDR3 has 13 amino acids. Trimming pared 1 base from V and 1 base from J, leaving 4 bases between. The germline V gene has CDR1 MNHEY and CDR2 SMNVEV (reference sequence). The chain's CDR3 is CASSLWANTEAFF. The CDR3 bases are TGTGCCAGCAGTTTATGGGCGAACACTGAAGCTTTCTTT.

This sequence joins TRBV7-3 and TRBJ2-6, with D unclear. V was clipped by 5 bases and J by 6 bases, with 8 bases between them. The CDR3 spans 13 residues. Germline values: CDR1 SGHTA, CDR2 FQGTGA. In nucleotides, the CDR3 is TGTGCCAGCAGCCCCTCTAAGGCCAACGTCCTGACTTTC. Protein product: CASSPSKANVLTF.

The V gene is TRBV18, the J gene TRBJ2-2; tentative D call: TRBD1 (5 bases). The CDR3 spans 12 residues. V was cut by 4 bases and J by 6 bases, with 6 bases left in between. CDR1 KGHSH and CDR2 LQKENI come from the germline V gene. The CDR3 DNA sequence: TGTGCCAGCTCACTCAGGGCCGGGGAGCTGTTTTTT. It is translated as CASSLRAGELFF.

V gene TRBV19 combines with J gene TRBJ2-3; TRBD2 matches 9 bases. J lost 4 bases, V lost 1 base, and 3 bases had no gene match. Germline CDR1 and CDR2: LNHDA and SQIVND (reference sequence). This CDR3 is built from 15 residues. The CDR3 bases are TGTGCCAGTAGTATAGGCGGGAGGGCGGCAGATACGCAGTATTTT. It is translated as CASSIGGRAADTQYF.

The CDR3 DNA is TGTGCCAGCGGACAGGGGTTCAGCACTGAAGCTTTCTTT. This sequence encodes CASGQGFSTEAFF. The rearrangement uses TRBV9 and TRBJ1-1, with 9 bases lining up with TRBD1. The length of the CDR3 is 13 residues. Germline V gene data show CDR1 as SGDLS and CDR2 as YYNGEE. J gave up 4 bases and V 7 bases, and 5 bases lay outside the gene matches.

This clone occurred a few times. The chain carries TRBV30 and TRBJ2-7, with 10 nucleotides matching TRBD2. This CDR3 is built from 12 residues. The germline CDR1 and CDR2 sequences are GTSNPN and SVGIG (reference sequence). After removal of 4 bases from V and 6 bases from J, the junction contained 3 bases not matched to a gene. CDR3 region: CAWKGLAPEQYF. CDR3 coding DNA: TGTGCCTGGAAGGGACTAGCGCCCGAGCAGTACTTC.

The J gene is TRBJ2-1, the V gene TRBV5-5, with D perhaps TRBD1 or TRBD2 (5 bases each). CDR1 SGHKS and CDR2 YYEKEE come from the germline V gene (reference sequence). There are 14 residues in the CDR3. The V gene lost 0 bases and the J gene lost 3 bases, with 7 bases spanning the gap. CDR3 in amino acids: CASSLVGDYNEQFF. DNA for the CDR3: TGTGCCAGCAGCTTGGTGGGGGACTACAATGAGCAGTTCTTC.

This chain links TRBV2 with TRBJ1-1; perhaps TRBD1 as D (6 bases). The CDR3 length is 11 residues. V was cut by 7 bases and J by 11 bases, with 14 bases left in between. Germline-derived CDR1 and CDR2 are SNHLY and FYNNEI. CDR3 DNA sequence: TGTGCCAGCAAGGGGGAGGTTGGGGCTTTCTTT. Encoded protein: CASKGEVGAFF.

V usage is TRBV9 and J usage is TRBJ2-5; tentative D call: TRBD2 (5 bases). Trimming shortened V by 4 bases and J by 5 bases, and 18 bases separated the two germline ends. Germline CDR1 SGDLS, CDR2 YYNGEE. This CDR3 is built from 15 residues. CDR3 in DNA: TGTGCCAGCAGCTCCCCGAAGGACCCGGGGGAGACCCAGTACTTC. Residues: CASSSPKDPGETQYF. Based on the CDR3 plus reference TRBV9 and TRBJ2-5, the full variable domain is DSGVTQTPKHLITATGQRVTLRCSPRSGDLSVYWYQQSLDQGLQFLIQYYNGEERAKGNILERFSAQQFPDLHSELNLSSLELGDSALYFCASSSPKDPGETQYFGPGTRLLVL.

V is TRBV28 and J is TRBJ2-5; TRBD1 is a possible D gene (6 bases). The germline V and J ends were trimmed by 4 bases and 5 bases, with 14 bases remaining between them. CDR3 length equals 14 residues. CDR1 is MDHEN, CDR2 SYDVKM, per germline. CDR3 amino acids: CASSSHRVRETQYF. In DNA, the CDR3 is TGTGCCAGCAGTTCCCACAGGGTCCGGGAGACCCAGTACTTC.

The J gene is TRBJ2-7, the V gene TRBV29-1; 7 bases map to TRBD1. In germline, CDR1 is SQVTM, CDR2 ANQGSEA. J was trimmed by 2 bases and V by 4 bases; bases with no gene match: 8. The CDR3 loop spans 14 amino acids. Here the CDR3 DNA reads TGCAGCGTTGGTCCGGGACAGAGCACCTACGAGCAGTACTTC. This encodes CSVGPGQSTYEQYF.

The chain is built from TRBV5-1 and TRBJ1-4; TRBD1 might be the D (6 bases). In germline, CDR1 is SGHRS, CDR2 YFSETQ. There are 16 residues in the CDR3. V was cut by 0 bases and J by 7 bases, with 16 bases left in between. CDR3 DNA: TGCGCCAGCAGCTTGGGTTTAACAGGGACCCTTGAAAAACTGTTTTTT. Protein sequence: CASSLGLTGTLEKLFF.

The chain carries TRBV5-1 and TRBJ1-2, with TRBD1 matching over 7 bases. Trimming removed 4 bases from V and 2 bases from J; junction bases left unmatched: 5. The germline V gene encodes CDR1 SGHRS and CDR2 YFSETQ. The CDR3 runs 14 residues. CDR3 loop: CASSLLQGNYGYTF. DNA for the CDR3: TGCGCCAGCAGCCTCTTACAGGGGAACTATGGCTACACCTTC.

V gene TRBV7-9 combines with J gene TRBJ2-1, with D unresolved. The CDR3 has 13 residues. Trimming took 6 bases from V and 6 from J, leaving 12 bases between them. The germline CDR1 and CDR2 sequences are SEHNR and FQNEAQ (reference sequence). The CDR3: CASRGIAINEQFF. CDR3 DNA sequence: TGTGCCAGCAGAGGTATCGCAATCAATGAGCAGTTCTTC.

This sequence joins TRBV7-7 and TRBJ2-1, with 7 bases aligning to TRBD2. The junction had 7 bases not matched to a gene; V was cut back by 1 base and J by 7 bases. Per germline, CDR1 SSHAT and CDR2 FNYEAQ (reference sequence). The CDR3 has 15 amino acids. CDR3 sequence (DNA): TGTGCCAGCAGCTTAGTGGCGGGAGAGGGGAATGAGCAGTTCTTC. It yields the protein CASSLVAGEGNEQFF.

Concerning this clone: The sample holds other DNA sequences that translate to the same CDR3. V and J are TRBV25-1 and TRBJ2-3; D unresolved. The CDR3 extends over 14 amino acids. V was clipped by 0 bases and J by 2 bases, with 6 bases between them. Per the germline V gene, CDR1 is MGHDK and CDR2 is SYGVNS. The CDR3 is CASSEYSLTDTQYF. The CDR3 nucleotides read TGTGCCAGCAGTGAATACTCCCTCACAGATACGCAGTATTTT. The full variable domain, completed using reference TRBV25-1 and TRBJ2-3, is EADIYQTPRYLVIGTGKKITLECSQTMGHDKMYWYQQDPGMELHLIHYSYGVNSTEKGDLSSESTVSRIRTEHFPLTLESARPSHTSQYLCASSEYSLTDTQYFGPGTRLTVL.

V usage is TRBV6-1 and J usage is TRBJ1-2; D remains ambiguous. V shed 3 bases and J shed 2 bases, with 4 bases lying between them. The CDR3 runs to 12 residues. CDR1 and CDR2 from the germline V gene are MNHNS and SASEGT. CDR3 loop: CASSDRNYGYTF. The DNA for the CDR3 is TGTGCCAGCAGTGACAGAAACTATGGCTACACCTTC.

This chain uses TRBV7-9 with TRBJ2-3, with 8 bases that match TRBD2. The CDR3 has 16 residues. The V and J ends lost 1 base and 2 bases, in that order; junction bases with no gene match: 5. The germline V gene encodes CDR1 SEHNR and CDR2 FQNEAQ (reference sequence). The CDR3 loop reads CASSLDIAGTTDTQYF. The CDR3 nucleotides are TGTGCCAGCAGCTTAGATATAGCGGGGACCACAGATACGCAGTATTTT.

This clone is termed large. V is TRBV7-9 and J is TRBJ1-1; unclear D gene. Per the germline V gene, CDR1 is SEHNR and CDR2 is FQNEAQ (reference sequence). V gave up 5 bases and J gave up 6 bases, with 13 bases separating them. The CDR3 is 13 residues long. The CDR3 protein is CASSTVGPPEAFF. The CDR3 DNA reads as TGTGCCAGCAGCACAGTAGGACCTCCTGAAGCTTTCTTT.

This sequence joins TRBV6-5 and TRBJ1-1; no definite D call. The CDR3 spans 15 residues. The germline V and J ends were trimmed by 0 bases and 6 bases, with 14 bases remaining between them. The V gene's germline CDR1 is MNHEY and CDR2 SVGAGI. CDR3 sequence (DNA): TGTGCCAGCAGTTACTCGGACGCAGGCAGACCTGAAGCTTTCTTT. It yields the protein CASSYSDAGRPEAFF.